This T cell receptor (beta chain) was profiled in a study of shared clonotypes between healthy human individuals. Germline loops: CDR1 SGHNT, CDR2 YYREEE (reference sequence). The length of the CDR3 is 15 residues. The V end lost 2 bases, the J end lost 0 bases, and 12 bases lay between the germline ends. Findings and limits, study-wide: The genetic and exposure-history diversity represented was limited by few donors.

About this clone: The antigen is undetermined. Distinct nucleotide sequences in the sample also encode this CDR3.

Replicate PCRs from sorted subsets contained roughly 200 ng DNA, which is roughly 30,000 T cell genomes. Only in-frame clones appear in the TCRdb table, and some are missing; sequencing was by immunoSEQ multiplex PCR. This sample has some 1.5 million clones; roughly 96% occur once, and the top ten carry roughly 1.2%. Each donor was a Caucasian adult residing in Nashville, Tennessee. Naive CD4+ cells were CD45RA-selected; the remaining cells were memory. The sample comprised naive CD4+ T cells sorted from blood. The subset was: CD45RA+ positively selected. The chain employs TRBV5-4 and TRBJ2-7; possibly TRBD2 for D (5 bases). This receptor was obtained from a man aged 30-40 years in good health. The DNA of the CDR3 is TGTGCCAGCAGCTTAAGTGGGAGCCGCTCCTACGAGCAGTACTTC. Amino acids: CASSLSGSRSYEQYF.